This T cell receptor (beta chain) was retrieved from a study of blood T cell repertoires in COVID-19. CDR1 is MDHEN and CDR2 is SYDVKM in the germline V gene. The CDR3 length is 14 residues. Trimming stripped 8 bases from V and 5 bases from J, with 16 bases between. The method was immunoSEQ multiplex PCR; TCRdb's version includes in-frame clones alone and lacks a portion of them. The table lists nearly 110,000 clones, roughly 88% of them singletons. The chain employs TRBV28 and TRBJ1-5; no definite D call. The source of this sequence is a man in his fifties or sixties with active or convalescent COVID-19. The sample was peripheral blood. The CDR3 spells CASLGGSDHQPQHF. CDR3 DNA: TGTGCCAGCTTAGGAGGGTCGGATCATCAGCCCCAGCATTTT.